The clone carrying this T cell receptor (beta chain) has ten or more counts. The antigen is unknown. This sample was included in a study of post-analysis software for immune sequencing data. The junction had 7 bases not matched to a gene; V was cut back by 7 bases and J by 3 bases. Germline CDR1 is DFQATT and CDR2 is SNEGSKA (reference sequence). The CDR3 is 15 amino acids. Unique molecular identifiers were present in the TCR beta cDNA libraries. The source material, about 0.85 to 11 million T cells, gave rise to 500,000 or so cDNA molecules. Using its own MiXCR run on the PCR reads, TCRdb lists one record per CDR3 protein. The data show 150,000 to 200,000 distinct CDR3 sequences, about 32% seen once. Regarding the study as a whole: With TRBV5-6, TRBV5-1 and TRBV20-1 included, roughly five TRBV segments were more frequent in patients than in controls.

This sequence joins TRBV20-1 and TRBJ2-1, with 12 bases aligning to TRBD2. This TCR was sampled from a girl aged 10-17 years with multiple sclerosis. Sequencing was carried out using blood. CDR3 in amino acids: CSGRLAGEIYNEQFF. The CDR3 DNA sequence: TGCAGTGGTCGACTAGCGGGAGAAATCTACAATGAGCAGTTCTTC.